Listed here are 20 T cell receptor beta chains from one sample, sequenced in a study of OX40 agonist ivuxolimab in advanced cancers. Only in-frame clones appear in the TCRdb table, and some are missing; sequencing was by immunoSEQ multiplex PCR. The data hold some 74,000 clones, with 94% observed a single time. This sample comprised CD4+ or CD8+ T cells sorted from blood, obtained in a trial of the OX40 agonist ivuxolimab. The receptors shown here come from an adult with an advanced solid tumor such as melanoma, head and neck, liver or kidney cancer.

CDR3 region: CASRDRAYEQYF. In DNA, the CDR3 is TGTGCCAGCCGGGACAGGGCCTACGAGCAGTACTTC. The chain is built from TRBV27 and TRBJ2-7, with TRBD1 matching 9 bases. V shed 8 bases, J shed 2 bases, and the junction held 1 base outside the gene matches. The CDR3 covers 12 residues. Germline CDR1 MNHEY, CDR2 SMNVEV (reference sequence).

This rearrangement joins TRBV11-2 to TRBJ2-1; 10 bases map to TRBD2. With 3 bases clipped from V and 7 bases from J, the junction kept 3 bases outside the gene matches. Germline assignment: CDR1 SGHAT and CDR2 FQNNGV. The CDR3 is 14 amino acids. This CDR3 is CASSFLAGDNEQFF. Here the CDR3 DNA reads TGTGCCAGCAGCTTCCTAGCGGGGGATAATGAGCAGTTCTTC.

In this sample, this clone turned up a few times. A junction end diverges from the germline sequence, so it may reflect a read error. The rearrangement uses TRBV27 and TRBJ1-2; D ambiguous. The CDR3 is made up of 9 amino acids. Germline CDR1 is MNHEY and CDR2 is SMNVEV (reference sequence). Here the CDR3 reads CASSPPRRF. CDR3 in DNA: TGTGCCAGCAGCCCTCCGAGGCGCTTC.

This chain connects TRBV19 to TRBJ2-7, with TRBD2 identical over 7 bases. This CDR3 region has 15 residues. Trimming took 6 bases from V and 2 from J; bases not matched to a gene: 10. Germline values: CDR1 LNHDA, CDR2 SQIVND (reference sequence). CDR3 sequence: CASSPWGGKAYEQYF. The DNA of the CDR3 is TGTGCCAGTAGCCCTTGGGGGGGGAAAGCCTACGAGCAGTACTTC.

The chain links TRBV29-1 to TRBJ2-7; TRBD1 agrees at 10 bases. This CDR3 spans 12 amino acids. Germline V gene sequence: CDR1 SQVTM, CDR2 ANQGSEA. With 6 bases clipped from V and 4 bases from J, the junction kept 3 bases outside the gene matches. The CDR3 sequence: CSVLDRGYEQYF. The CDR3 coding sequence is TGCAGCGTCCTGGACAGGGGGTACGAGCAGTACTTC.

The chain recombines TRBV7-2 with TRBJ1-4; D possibly corresponds to TRBD1 (5 bases). The V gene lost 3 bases and the J gene lost 6 bases, with 17 bases spanning the gap. Per germline, CDR1 SGHTA and CDR2 FQGNSA. There are 16 residues in the CDR3. The CDR3 spells CASSFRTYQLDEKLFF. DNA of the CDR3: TGTGCCAGCAGCTTCCGGACATATCAACTGGATGAAAAACTGTTTTTT.

This chain joins TRBV7-6 and TRBJ2-2, with D possibly matching TRBD1 (6 bases). V was shortened by 2 bases and J by 1 base, with 8 bases between the two germline ends. Germline CDR1 SGHVS, CDR2 FNYEAQ. CDR3 length: 15 residues. The CDR3 nucleotides are TGTGCCAGCAGCTTACTACAGGGGAACACCGGGGAGCTGTTTTTT. It yields the protein CASSLLQGNTGELFF.

This rearrangement joins TRBV7-4 to TRBJ1-4, with D unresolved. The CDR3 extends over 12 amino acids. The germline V gene has CDR1 SGHVT and CDR2 SQSDAQ. The ends were cut back, 2 bases at V and 7 bases at J, with 5 bases in the middle. The CDR3 sequence is CASSLIPEKLFF. In nucleotides, the CDR3 is TGTGCCAGCAGCTTAATCCCTGAAAAACTGTTTTTT.

V is TRBV2 and J is TRBJ2-1; D gene ambiguous. V lost 0 bases to trimming and J lost 8 bases, with 20 bases between them. This CDR3 has 17 amino acids. Germline CDR1 is SNHLY and CDR2 is FYNNEI. CDR3 sequence: CASSEAQVASIKDEQFF. The CDR3 DNA reads TGTGCCAGCAGTGAAGCGCAGGTGGCTAGTATAAAAGATGAGCAGTTCTTC.

The rearrangement uses TRBV28 and TRBJ2-1, with no clear D. V lost 3 bases to trimming and J lost 8 bases, with 2 bases between them. Germline loops: CDR1 MDHEN, CDR2 SYDVKM. This CDR3 spans 10 amino acids. CDR3 loop: CASSFDEQFF. The CDR3 DNA reads as TGTGCCAGCAGTTTTGATGAGCAGTTCTTC.

The V call is TRBV7-6, the J call TRBJ2-1; 10 nucleotides line up with TRBD2. The germline CDR1 and CDR2 sequences are SGHVS and FNYEAQ. The CDR3 has 16 amino acids. V dropped 4 bases and J dropped 6; count of bases not matched to a gene: 9. The CDR3 nucleotides are TGTGCCAGCAGCTCCCCTCCTAGCGGGAGTCTCAATGAGCAGTTCTTC. It specifies CASSSPPSGSLNEQFF.

The rearrangement links TRBV28 to TRBJ2-1; TRBD2 aligns across 15 bases. The J segment lost 9 bases and the V segment lost 4 bases, leaving 13 bases of the junction unmatched. The CDR3 is made up of 18 amino acids. CDR1 MDHEN and CDR2 SYDVKM come from the germline V gene. Here the CDR3 DNA reads TGTGCCAGCAGTTCGGTAGGGACTAGCGGGAGGCCTGGCGGTGAGCAGTTCTTC. Its protein product is CASSSVGTSGRPGGEQFF.

This chain connects TRBV4-1 to TRBJ2-5, with TRBD1 matching 7 bases. Losses at the gene ends were 0 bases for V and 9 bases for J; bases not matched to a gene: 13. CDR1 and CDR2 from the germline V gene are MGHRA and YSYEKL. The CDR3 is 16 residues long. The CDR3 DNA reads TGCGCCAGCAGCCAAGAGGACCGGGACAGAATGCGGGCCCAGTACTTC. Translating it yields CASSQEDRDRMRAQYF.

The rearrangement links TRBV4-1 to TRBJ2-6, with D perhaps being TRBD1 or TRBD2 (5 bases each). The CDR3 contains 16 residues. V was clipped by 0 bases and J by 2 bases, with 8 bases between them. Germline loops: CDR1 MGHRA, CDR2 YSYEKL. CDR3 bases: TGCGCCAGCAGCCAAGACCGGGGCGCTGGGGCCAACGTCCTGACTTTC. Its translation is CASSQDRGAGANVLTF.

The gene calls are TRBV7-2 and TRBJ1-2; TRBD1 matches 7 bases. The germline V gene has CDR1 SGHTA and CDR2 FQGNSA. The J segment lost 4 bases and the V segment lost 3 bases, leaving 8 bases of the junction unmatched. The CDR3 runs 15 residues. CDR3 DNA sequence: TGTGCCAGCAGCTTCGAGACAGGGATTCTCTATGGCTACACCTTC. Protein product: CASSFETGILYGYTF.

The V and J genes are TRBV7-2 and TRBJ2-1; TRBD2 matches 9 bases. The CDR3 extends over 17 amino acids. Looked up from germline, CDR1 is SGHTA and CDR2 is FQGNSA. The V gene end was trimmed by 5 bases and the J gene end by 1 base; junction bases not matched to a gene: 9. CDR3 protein: CASSLPTSGVSYNEQFF. The CDR3 nucleotides are TGTGCCAGCAGCCTGCCGACTAGCGGAGTTTCCTACAATGAGCAGTTCTTC.

The V call is TRBV15, the J call TRBJ1-1; D ambiguous. Trimming removed 0 bases from V and 11 bases from J, with 13 bases in between. From germline, CDR1 is LNHNV and CDR2 YYDKDF (reference sequence). This CDR3 region has 13 residues. CDR3 nucleotides: TGTGCCACCAGCAGAGATGTCCCGATGTTGGCTTTCTTT. Protein product: CATSRDVPMLAFF.

V gene TRBV9 combines with J gene TRBJ2-2, with D perhaps given as TRBD1 or TRBD2 (5 bases each). CDR1 and CDR2 from the germline V gene are SGDLS and YYNGEE. This CDR3 spans 14 amino acids. V was trimmed by 0 bases and J by 6 bases, leaving 9 bases between them. CDR3 bases: TGTGCCAGCAGCGTAGTGGGGGTTCCCGGGGAGCTGTTTTTT. It encodes CASSVVGVPGELFF.

The chain carries TRBV27 and TRBJ2-7; D is unresolved. The CDR3 sequence is 13 residues long. The V and J ends lost 4 bases and 2 bases respectively, with 9 bases between them. Germline CDR1 reads MNHEY; CDR2 reads SMNVEV (reference sequence). The chain's CDR3 is CASSSRGTYEQYF. The CDR3 DNA sequence: TGTGCCAGCAGTTCCCGTGGGACCTACGAGCAGTACTTC.

This chain joins TRBV4-1 and TRBJ1-2; 10 bases are shared with TRBD1. Per germline, CDR1 MGHRA and CDR2 YSYEKL. This CDR3 is 18 amino acids long. The V and J ends lost 0 bases and 2 bases, in that order; junction bases with no gene match: 9. The DNA for the CDR3 is TGCGCCAGCAGCCAAGAACGGGATTGGACAGGGGGGAACTATGGCTACACCTTC. As protein: CASSQERDWTGGNYGYTF.